This T cell receptor beta chain originates from a study of blood T cells in healthy people across ages (dated by TCRdb to 2014 to 2015). Regarding the complete study: In model experiments, template switching captured about one uniquely barcoded TCR beta cDNA molecule for every two T cells. Age-related changes in TCR beta repertoire diversity were measured in the study by deep sequencing normalized with unique cDNA molecular identifiers. The donors were split into four age groups: young (average 16 years), middle-aged (around 40), aged (more than 60) and long-lived (over 75). To avoid experimental bias, donors of different ages were distributed randomly across sequencing lanes. The study analyzed two additional independent replicas of 1 million unique cDNA reads from the same blood draw for two donors, one aged 18 to 29 and one aged 80 or older.

General conclusions and limits of the study: Bulk unsorted PBMC profiling prevented conclusive comparison of naive and antigen-experienced compartments. Because the CMV infection status of the donors was unknown, age-related changes in expanded clonotypes may potentially have been confounded. Estimates of total diversity from one million sequenced T cells were regarded as lower bounds and underestimates. As age increased, observed TCR beta diversity per million T cells dropped in a roughly linear way, and a significant reduction was already evident by age 40. Compared with the aged group, the long-lived group had more naive CD4+ T cells, fewer expanded clones and increased TCR diversity, suggesting age selection. A strong correlation was found between observed TCR beta diversity and the percentage of naive T cells measured by flow cytometry.

V and J are trimmed by 2 bases and 3 bases, and the gene matches miss 4 bases of the junction. The germline V gene (reference sequence) specifies LGHDT as CDR1 and YNNKEL as CDR2. The CDR3 measures 15 amino acids from cysteine to phenylalanine. Left in the record is the CDR3 DNA by itself, 45 bases read in frame from the first base. The receptor library was made with 5' RACE. Reads for this sample came from an Illumina HiSeq 2500. The second PCR ran for roughly 7 to 12 cycles and used a J-beta primer mix along with a sample-barcoded 5' primer. A unique molecular identifier was introduced onto each TCR beta cDNA molecule by a template-switch 5' adaptor carrying 12 random nucleotides. Each sample yielded at least 2.5 million CDR3-containing paired-end reads. First-strand cDNA synthesis was performed from all RNA using the Mint cDNA synthesis kit, with priming by a TRBC-specific oligonucleotide. Following uracil-DNA glycosylase treatment, a first 18-cycle PCR with universal primers M1SS and BC2_uni_R was performed on all cDNA. Concerning the study's data processing: For normalization, 1 million high-quality reads, each with a distinct molecular identifier, were randomly selected from each sample. Instead of being binned into consensus sequences, reads with shared molecular identifiers were discarded. MiTCR, with a Q25 quality threshold and the strictest error-elimination algorithm, was used for CDR3 identification, clonotype clustering and error correction. A nonparametric unseen species model using Euler transformation provided a lower-bound estimate of total TCR beta diversity. TCRdb trimmed the raw reads at Q25, called clones with MiXCR and kept productive beta chains. Here each entry gathers all rows of one CDR3 protein and keeps the most common genes and DNA. The V and J calls shown here were made by TCRdb, not taken from the authors' results. The sample has under 800,000 distinct CDR3 sequences on record, more than 40% of them singletons. The top ten clonotypes cover 20% to 25% of the sample.

Donors were a few dozen systemically healthy Caucasian individuals from Russia aged about 6 to 100 years. Ten milliliters of peripheral blood were drawn from each donor into EDTA-treated Vacutainer tubes. Ficoll-Paque density-gradient centrifugation was used to isolate PBMCs, with at least 7 million obtained per sample. Total RNA, at least 6 micrograms per sample, was extracted from PBMCs with Trizol reagent. The percentages of naive CD45RAhigh/CD27high T cells were determined by flow cytometry on a PBMC aliquot from every donor. This clonotype was detected only a few times. The clone's antigen remains unknown. Qualities for individual bases were not recorded, and no much larger clone is one base off.

The specimen sequenced was blood. The sequence derives from a woman aged 60-70 years in good health. Recombination linked TRBV3-1 to TRBJ2-7, with TRBD2 identical over 10 junction bases. CDR3 sequence: CASSQLLAGFYEQYF. The sequenced DNA: TGTGCCAGCAGCCAATTACTAGCGGGATTCTACGAGCAGTACTTC.